These T cell receptor beta chains were read from a single sample in a study of blood T cell repertoires in COVID-19. Sequenced by immunoSEQ multiplex PCR; TCRdb stores in-frame clones only, minus some. The repertoire holds a few hundred thousand clones, under 85% seen once, with over 4.5% in the top ten. The sequenced sample consisted of PBMCs or T cells enriched from blood (not recorded which). These receptors originate from a woman between 50 and 59 years old who had recovered from COVID-19. Both conserved end residues are part of each CDR3. Fields, in order: V gene, clone size, J gene, D gene, CDR3 DNA, CDR3 protein. The D gene is left open where the match is weak. Clone size is not always given. Where it is, it says once, few, many or a class for expanded clones.

>TRBV19|-|TRBJ2-2|TRBD1
TGTGCCAGTCAGGGGGCATACACCGGGGAGCTGTTTTTT
CASQGAYTGELFF
>TRBV5-5|-|TRBJ1-2|TRBD1
TGTGCCAGCAGCTTATCGGGACAGGGGATCTATGGCTACACCTTC
CASSLSGQGIYGYTF
>TRBV7-9|-|TRBJ1-1|-
TGTGCCAGCAGCTTAGTAAGTTTAGGGGGAAGGAACACTGAAGCTTTCTTT
CASSLVSLGGRNTEAFF
>TRBV20-1|few|TRBJ2-3|-
TGCAGTGCTAGTGAGATAGTAAGCACAGATACGCAGTATTTT
CSASEIVSTDTQYF
>TRBV6-5|-|TRBJ2-7|-
TGTGCCAGCAGTTCGTCAGGGTACGAGCAGTACTTC
CASSSSGYEQYF
>TRBV6-5|-|TRBJ2-7|-
TGTGCCAGCAGACAGAACTACGAGCAGTACTTC
CASRQNYEQYF
>TRBV2|-|TRBJ1-1|-
TGTGCCAGCATCCGAGGGAACACTGAAGCTTTCTTT
CASIRGNTEAFF
>TRBV5-1|-|TRBJ2-7|-
TGCGCCAGCAGCTTGGAAGCTAGTCCTGGCCACGAGCAGTACTTC
CASSLEASPGHEQYF
>TRBV29-1|-|TRBJ1-1|-
TGCAGCGTTTCGAACCGGGGTCAATACACTGAAGCTTTCTTT
CSVSNRGQYTEAFF
>TRBV3-1/TRBV3-2|-|TRBJ1-4|TRBD1
TGTGCCAGCAGCCAGGGACAGGAGCTTGGGAAACTGTTTTTT
CASSQGQELGKLFF
>TRBV6-5|-|TRBJ1-1|-
TGTGCCAGCAGACCGGACATGGTAACTGAAGCTTTCTTT
CASRPDMVTEAFF